Presented here are 13 T cell receptor beta chains from one specimen sequenced in a study of blood T cell repertoires in COVID-19. The data were produced by immunoSEQ multiplex PCR, yet TCRdb's version contains in-frame clones alone and is incomplete. Of hundreds of thousands of clones detected, about 88% appear once; the ten largest clones hold roughly 1.4%. The sample consisted of PBMCs or T cells enriched from blood (not recorded which). The receptors stem from a woman aged 18-29 years who had been exposed to COVID-19.

The J gene is TRBJ1-1, the V gene TRBV18; 11 nucleotides align to TRBD1. Looked up from germline, CDR1 is KGHSH and CDR2 is LQKENI. V dropped 6 bases and J dropped 5; count of bases not matched to a gene: 5. CDR3 length: 14 residues. The CDR3 nucleotides are TGTGCCAGCTCCCAGGACAGGGGGCATACTGAAGCTTTCTTT. The encoded protein is CASSQDRGHTEAFF.

The chain uses TRBV3-1 (or the pseudogene TRBV3-2) and TRBJ1-1; possible D gene TRBD1, 6 bases. This CDR3 has 13 residues. Germline V lookup: CDR1 LGHDT, CDR2 YNNKEL (reference sequence). The V end was cut by 1 base, the J end by 13 bases, with 16 bases between. The CDR3 DNA is TGTGCCAGCAGCCAAGGAGTCGGGACACTAAGTTTCTTT. Translation: CASSQGVGTLSFF.

The chain employs TRBV12-3 or TRBV12-4 and TRBJ1-5, with a possible D match to TRBD1 (5 bases). Trimming pared 6 bases from V and 7 bases from J, leaving 13 bases between. This CDR3 has 13 residues. The CDR3 here is CASSEQVLQPQHF. For the CDR3, the DNA is TGTGCCAGCAGCGAACAGGTTCTCCAGCCCCAGCATTTT.

This rearrangement joins TRBV3-1 (or the pseudogene TRBV3-2) to TRBJ1-2, with 9 nucleotides matching TRBD1. This CDR3 has 15 amino acids. Germline values: CDR1 LGHDT, CDR2 YNNKEL (reference sequence). The trim removed 4 bases at V and 4 bases at J, leaving 7 bases unmatched. The DNA of the CDR3 is TGTGCCAGCAGCCCCACAGGGGGCACTAGCTATGGCTACACCTTC. It codes for CASSPTGGTSYGYTF.

This clone has just one count. CDR3 in amino acids: CASSQDLTVQETQYF. CDR3 sequence (DNA): TGTGCCAGCAGCCAAGATTTAACAGTCCAAGAGACCCAGTACTTC. The V and J genes are TRBV4-2 and TRBJ2-5; D is undetermined. V was pared by 0 bases and J by 1 base, with 9 bases between. Germline CDR1 is LGHNA and CDR2 is YNFKEQ. The CDR3 is 15 amino acids.

This clone was observed many times. This chain uses TRBV21-1 with TRBJ2-3; the table names TRBD2, a call not compared with the DNA. TRBV21-1 is an annotated pseudogene. The length of the CDR3 is 17 residues. The CDR3 DNA is TGTGCCAGCAGCAAAGCCTACTGGACGGGGGGCACAGATACGCAGTATTTT. This encodes CASSKAYWTGGTDTQYF.

The rearrangement joins TRBV27 to TRBJ1-6; D remains ambiguous. The germline V gene encodes CDR1 MNHEY and CDR2 SMNVEV (reference sequence). The CDR3 covers 15 residues. V was pared by 3 bases and J by 2 bases, with 8 bases between. In DNA form, the CDR3 reads TGTGCCAGCAGTTTTGGGCGCCCCTATAATTCACCCCTCCACTTT. It yields the protein CASSFGRPYNSPLHF.

The chain recombines TRBV25-1 with TRBJ2-5; D unclear. Trimming stripped 2 bases from V and 2 bases from J, with 15 bases between. This CDR3 spans 16 amino acids. Per germline, CDR1 MGHDK and CDR2 SYGVNS. CDR3 bases: TGTGCCAGCAGTGAACTGGGCCCCTCTGCACAAGAGACCCAGTACTTC. Protein sequence: CASSELGPSAQETQYF.

V and J are TRBV4-3 and TRBJ1-5; 9 bases match TRBD1. Per the germline V gene, CDR1 is LGHNA and CDR2 is YSLEER. V lost 4 bases and J lost 5; bases outside the gene matches: 9. CDR3 length: 16 amino acids. The CDR3 DNA reads as TGCGCCAGCAGCCCTGGAACGGGACAGGGCTATCAGCCCCAGCATTTT. Translated, it gives CASSPGTGQGYQPQHF.

This chain uses TRBV29-1 with TRBJ1-5; 7 positions match TRBD1. The CDR3 spans 14 residues. V lost 0 bases and J lost 2; bases outside the gene matches: 1. Looked up from germline, CDR1 is SQVTM and CDR2 is ANQGSEA. The CDR3 DNA reads as TGCAGCGTTGAAGACGGACAGGGCAATCAGCCCCAGCATTTT. Its translation is CSVEDGQGNQPQHF.

This clone has just one count. The CDR3 region is CASSHRDLSARYNEQFF. The CDR3 DNA follows: TGCGCCAGCAGCCATAGAGACCTCTCAGCGAGGTACAATGAGCAGTTCTTC. This sequence joins TRBV4-1 and TRBJ2-1, with D unresolved. V was cut by 3 bases and J by 4 bases, with 19 bases left in between. The CDR3 is 17 amino acids. The V gene's germline CDR1 is MGHRA and CDR2 YSYEKL.

CDR3 nucleotide sequence: TGTGCCAGCAGCTTTTCTAGCGGGGCTCAGACCCAGTACTTC. This translates into CASSFSSGAQTQYF. This chain uses TRBV7-2 with TRBJ2-5; 9 positions match TRBD2. V dropped 3 bases and J dropped 6; count of bases not matched to a gene: 5. The germline V gene has CDR1 SGHTA and CDR2 FQGNSA. This CDR3 is 14 amino acids long.

The genes are TRBV14 and TRBJ1-4; TRBD1 matches at 7 bases. Germline CDR1 is SGHDN and CDR2 is FVKESK. The junction had 4 bases not matched to a gene; V was cut back by 1 base and J by 5 bases. The CDR3 is 15 amino acids. The CDR3: CASSQGDSKNEKLFF. CDR3 in DNA: TGTGCCAGCAGCCAAGGGGACAGTAAGAATGAAAAACTGTTTTTT.